Each of the 9 T cell receptor beta chains below was sequenced from the same sample in a study of blood T cell repertoires in COVID-19 (dated by TCRdb to the early 2020s). Preparation of the library involved the immunoSEQ multiplex PCR assay. Sourced from immuneACCESS, this table was stored by TCRdb with only in-frame sequences that have V and J called. A share of the clones is absent; for the studies checked, an unresolved V gene accounts for under half, and the remainder has no known explanation. The table for this sample lists around 100,000 clones; 80% to 85% of them were counted only once. Of the sample, under 8% is held by the ten largest clones. What was sequenced was peripheral blood. The receptors here all came from a man aged 65 to 85 with acute or convalescent COVID-19.

The chain has TRBV18 and TRBJ1-1; no definite D call. CDR3 length: 13 amino acids. V was cut by 2 bases and J by 2 bases, with 6 bases left in between. Germline CDR1 is KGHSH and CDR2 is LQKENI. CDR3 loop: CASSPTSNTEAFF. The CDR3 DNA reads as TGTGCCAGCTCACCAACCAGTAACACTGAAGCTTTCTTT.

The rearrangement links TRBV28 to TRBJ2-7; D perhaps matches TRBD2 (6 bases). V shed 2 bases and J shed 1 base, with 12 bases lying between them. The V gene's germline CDR1 is MDHEN and CDR2 SYDVKM. CDR3 size: 15 residues. CDR3 protein: CASSLRGGPSYEQYF. CDR3 nucleotide sequence: TGTGCCAGCAGTTTACGGGGAGGCCCGTCCTACGAGCAGTACTTC.

The chain combines TRBV4-2 with TRBJ1-4; 8 bases are shared with TRBD1. The CDR3 length is 17 residues. The germline V gene encodes CDR1 LGHNA and CDR2 YNFKEQ. J lost 1 base, V lost 0 bases, and 4 bases had no gene match. The CDR3 DNA follows: TGTGCCAGCAGCCAAGATCCCGACAGGGGAACTAATGAAAAACTGTTTTTT. As protein: CASSQDPDRGTNEKLFF.

V and J are TRBV4-2 and TRBJ2-7; possibly TRBD2 for D (6 bases). The V end was cut by 1 base, the J end by 3 bases, with 19 bases between. The CDR3 totals 17 residues. CDR1 and CDR2 from the germline V gene are LGHNA and YNFKEQ. CDR3 residues: CASSQVRGGSRLYEQYF. In nucleotides, the CDR3 is TGTGCCAGCAGCCAAGTGCGTGGGGGGTCGAGACTCTACGAGCAGTACTTC.

Of note for this clone: This CDR3 is also generated by other DNA sequences in the sample. V usage is TRBV3-1 (or the pseudogene TRBV3-2) and J usage is TRBJ1-5; D is unclear. V lost 1 base, J lost 0 bases, and 4 bases lay in between. The germline V gene has CDR1 LGHDT and CDR2 YNNKEL (reference sequence). This CDR3 spans 14 amino acids. CDR3 loop: CASSQAVSNQPQHF. CDR3 bases: TGTGCCAGCAGCCAAGCAGTTAGCAATCAGCCCCAGCATTTT.

This chain uses TRBV7-2 with TRBJ2-1; possibly TRBD2 for D (5 bases). The germline CDR1 and CDR2 sequences are SGHTA and FQGNSA. The CDR3 covers 14 residues. V lost 7 bases and J lost 4, with 14 bases in between. Written as DNA, the CDR3 is TGTGCCAGCACAAGAGGGCTAATATACAATGAGCAGTTCTTC. Translating it yields CASTRGLIYNEQFF.

The rearrangement joins TRBV27 to TRBJ2-7, with 7 bases identical to TRBD1. The CDR3 extends over 13 amino acids. Germline V gene lookup returns CDR1 MNHEY and CDR2 SMNVEV (reference sequence). The trim removed 5 bases at V and 5 bases at J, leaving 6 bases unmatched. CDR3 residues: CASSPTGFHEQYF. CDR3 coding DNA: TGTGCCAGCAGTCCGACAGGGTTCCACGAGCAGTACTTC.

The chain has TRBV27 and TRBJ1-6; D is possibly TRBD1 (6 bases). The CDR3 length is 20 residues. Per the germline V gene, CDR1 is MNHEY and CDR2 is SMNVEV (reference sequence). Trimming took 5 bases from V and 0 from J, leaving 23 bases between them. CDR3 amino acids: CASSPFLQGGFSSYNSPLHF. The CDR3 nucleotides read TGTGCCAGCAGTCCTTTTCTACAGGGCGGTTTCAGCTCCTATAATTCACCCCTCCACTTT.

The chain carries TRBV20-1 and TRBJ1-1; D may be TRBD1 (6 bases). The CDR3 has 14 amino acids. Germline CDR1 is DFQATT and CDR2 is SNEGSKA (reference sequence). Trimming shortened V by 3 bases and J by 4 bases, and 15 bases separated the two germline ends. The CDR3 loop is CSASGGTRATEAFF. In DNA, the CDR3 is TGCAGTGCTAGTGGAGGGACAAGGGCCACTGAAGCTTTCTTT.